The table lists the clone carrying this T cell receptor (beta chain) with many counts. The antigen is unknown. The sample originates from a study of T-cell reconstitution after alpha-beta-depleted transplantation in children. Unique molecular identifiers featured in how the TCRbeta library was prepared. From the PCR reads, TCRdb called clonotypes with MiXCR, one entry per CDR3 protein. The sample lists 300,000 to 400,000 distinct CDR3 sequences; 23% were seen once. Study-wide findings and caveats: TCRbeta diversity was high at day 60 in some patients (a result of surviving recipient T cells and thymic progenitors). At around two months after transplant, the alpha-beta T cells were reportedly derived from several hundred expanded clones that came from non-depleted graft cells.

Here the sequenced sample was PBMCs, mostly from graft donor cells, taken 180 days after TCRalphabeta/CD19-depleted stem cell transplant. This sequence originates from a male patient younger than 18 who had a stem cell transplant for acute lymphoblastic leukemia, so the T cells may come from the graft donor.

CDR3 amino acids: CASSLASSGRASFSYEQYF. The CDR3 DNA follows: TGCGCCAGCAGCTTGGCTAGTAGCGGGAGGGCTTCGTTCTCCTACGAGCAGTACTTC. J is TRBJ2-7 and V is TRBV5-1, with TRBD2 identical over 11 bases. V was pared by 0 bases and J by 0 bases, with 11 bases of the junction left unmatched. Per germline, CDR1 SGHRS and CDR2 YFSETQ. CDR3 length: 19 amino acids.